The rows below give T cell receptor beta chains drawn from one sample of a study of cytomegalovirus exposure and HLA in healthy donors. The repertoire was sequenced with immunoSEQ multiplex PCR; TCRdb's copy has only in-frame clones and lacks some. The sample lists some 250,000 clones, about 90% occurring once. Sequencing was performed on PBMCs. These receptors were obtained from a woman younger than 45 in good health and CMV-seronegative. The CDR3 runs from the conserved cysteine through the conserved F or W. D genes are given only for firm matches. Rows may omit the clone size; those that give it use once, few, many or a size class.

size: few
V: TRBV10-3
length: 16
J: TRBJ1-1
D: .
DNA: TGTGCCATCAGAGAGTCATCGGTCCTGCTGAACACTGAAGCTTTCTTT
CDR3: CAIRESSVLLNTEAFF

size: few
V: TRBV9
length: 16
J: TRBJ2-7
D: TRBD1
DNA: TGTGCCAGCAGCGTAGCGGGGACAGGGCCAATCTACGAGCAGTACTTC
CDR3: CASSVAGTGPIYEQYF

size: .
V: TRBV27
length: 15
J: TRBJ2-7
D: .
DNA: TGTGCCAGCAGAAAGAGGACGGACCGCTCCTACGAGCAGTACTTC
CDR3: CASRKRTDRSYEQYF

size: .
V: TRBV20-1
length: 11
J: TRBJ2-7
D: .
DNA: TGCAGTGCTTTTTCAAGCTACGAGCAGTACTTC
CDR3: CSAFSSYEQYF

size: once
V: TRBV19
length: 13
J: TRBJ2-1
D: .
DNA: TGTGCCAGTAGTATTCAGGGTTTGAATGAGCAGTTCTTC
CDR3: CASSIQGLNEQFF

size: .
V: TRBV27
length: 17
J: TRBJ2-3
D: TRBD2
DNA: TGTGCCAGCAGTTTATGGGTTGTGGGAGGGCGTACAGATACGCAGTATTTT
CDR3: CASSLWVVGGRTDTQYF

size: once
V: TRBV18
length: 16
J: TRBJ1-5
D: TRBD1
DNA: TGTGCCAGCTCACCCGACAGGGGATCGCCTTCTCAGCCCCAGCATTTT
CDR3: CASSPDRGSPSQPQHF

size: .
V: TRBV30
length: 14
J: TRBJ2-7
D: .
DNA: TGTGCCTGGAGAATGCTGGGCAGGGGGGCCGAGCAGTACTTC
CDR3: CAWRMLGRGAEQYF

size: few
V: TRBV27
length: 12
J: TRBJ2-7
D: .
DNA: TGTGCCAGCAGTACCGGACCCCGCGAGCAGTACTTC
CDR3: CASSTGPREQYF

size: .
V: TRBV28
length: 14
J: TRBJ2-5
D: .
DNA: TGTGCCAGCAGTTTAGGGGCAGGGGTAAAGACCCAGTACTTC
CDR3: CASSLGAGVKTQYF

size: .
V: TRBV7-2
length: 15
J: TRBJ2-7
D: TRBD1
DNA: TGTGCCAGCAACCCCGGACAGGGGTTCTCCTACGAGCAGTACTTC
CDR3: CASNPGQGFSYEQYF

size: .
V: TRBV7-2
length: 15
J: TRBJ2-2
D: TRBD2
DNA: TGTGCCAGCAGCTCCCGCGGGAGTTCGGACGGGGAGCTGTTTTTT
CDR3: CASSSRGSSDGELFF

size: .
V: TRBV29-1
length: 15
J: TRBJ2-7
D: TRBD2
DNA: TGCAGCGTTGGTTTTGTGGTAGCGGGAGTGGACGAGCAGTACTTC
CDR3: CSVGFVVAGVDEQYF

size: .
V: TRBV6-5
length: 15
J: TRBJ2-7
D: TRBD2
DNA: TGTGCCAGCAGTTACGGGGAGGGGTCCTCCTACGAGCAGTACTTC
CDR3: CASSYGEGSSYEQYF

size: .
V: TRBV7-3
length: 15
J: TRBJ2-5
D: .
DNA: TGTGCCAGCAGCTTAGGCGGGGGCATGGGAGAGACCCAGTACTTC
CDR3: CASSLGGGMGETQYF

size: .
V: TRBV28
length: 17
J: TRBJ2-3
D: TRBD1
DNA: TGTGCCAGCAGTCCCCTTCCGGGGCTAGGGGGCTCAGATACGCAGTATTTT
CDR3: CASSPLPGLGGSDTQYF

size: .
V: TRBV5-4
length: 14
J: TRBJ2-7
D: .
DNA: TGTGCCAGCAGCTTGCAGGGATCCTCCTACGAGCAGTACTTC
CDR3: CASSLQGSSYEQYF

size: .
V: TRBV7-2
length: 17
J: TRBJ2-1
D: TRBD2
DNA: TGTGCCAGCACCTTAGATTTGCTAGCGGGAGATGTATATGAGCAGTTCTTC
CDR3: CASTLDLLAGDVYEQFF

size: .
V: TRBV7-9
length: 16
J: TRBJ2-5
D: .
DNA: TGTGCCAGCAGCTTAGCGACGACAGGCGAAGGAGAGACCCAGTACTTC
CDR3: CASSLATTGEGETQYF

size: .
V: TRBV18
length: 12
J: TRBJ2-1
D: TRBD2
DNA: TGTGCCAGCTCACCGAGACTAGCGGAAATGTTCTTC
CDR3: CASSPRLAEMFF

size: few
V: TRBV7-9
length: 14
J: TRBJ2-4
D: .
DNA: TGTGCCAGCAGCCTAGTGGGAGCCAAAAACATTCAGTACTTC
CDR3: CASSLVGAKNIQYF

size: .
V: TRBV28
length: 15
J: TRBJ2-7
D: .
DNA: TGTGCCAGCAGTTTGGACTACAGGGGCCGCTACGAGCAGTACTTC
CDR3: CASSLDYRGRYEQYF

size: .
V: TRBV10-3
length: 15
J: TRBJ2-5
D: TRBD2
DNA: TGTGCCATCAGTGAGGGACTAGCGGGTGAAGAGACCCAGTACTTC
CDR3: CAISEGLAGEETQYF

size: .
V: TRBV29-1
length: 16
J: TRBJ2-5
D: TRBD2
DNA: TGCAGCGTTGAACTAGCGGGAGGGCCCAAGGTAGAGACCCAGTACTTC
CDR3: CSVELAGGPKVETQYF

size: .
V: TRBV25-1
length: 16
J: TRBJ2-6
D: TRBD1
DNA: TGTGCCAGCAGTGTACAGGGGGCTTCTGGGGCCAACGTCCTGACTTTC
CDR3: CASSVQGASGANVLTF